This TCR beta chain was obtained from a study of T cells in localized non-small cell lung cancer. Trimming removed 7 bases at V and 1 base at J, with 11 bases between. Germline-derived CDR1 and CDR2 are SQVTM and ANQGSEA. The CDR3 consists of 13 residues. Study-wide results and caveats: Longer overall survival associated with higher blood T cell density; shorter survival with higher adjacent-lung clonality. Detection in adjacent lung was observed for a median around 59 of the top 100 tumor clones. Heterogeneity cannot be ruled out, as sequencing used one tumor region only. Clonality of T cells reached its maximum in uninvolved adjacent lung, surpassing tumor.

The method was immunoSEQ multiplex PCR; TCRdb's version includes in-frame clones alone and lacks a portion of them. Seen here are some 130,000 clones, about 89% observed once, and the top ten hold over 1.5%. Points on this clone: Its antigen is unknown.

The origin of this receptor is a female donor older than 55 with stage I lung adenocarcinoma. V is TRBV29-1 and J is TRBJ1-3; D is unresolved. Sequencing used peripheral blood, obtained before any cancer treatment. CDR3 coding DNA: TGCAGCGCAGCCGAGGTTTCTGGAAACACCATATATTTT. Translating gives CSAAEVSGNTIYF.